These 10 T cell receptor beta chains were all obtained from the same sample, sequenced in a study of shared clonotypes between healthy human individuals. Data came from immunoSEQ multiplex PCR; TCRdb stores just in-frame clones and leaves some out. The sample includes about 820,000 clones, around 92% of them seen just once. Cells designated naive CD8 were CD45RO-negative and were positively selected for CCR7, with terminally differentiated effector memory CD45RA+ cells excluded. The sequencing input was naive CD8+ T cells sorted from blood. The receptors were gathered from a man younger than 45 in good health.

This sequence joins TRBV29-1 and TRBJ2-1; 10 bases are shared with TRBD2. Unmatched junction bases numbered 7, after V lost 4 bases and J lost 10 bases. The CDR3 has 13 residues. Germline V gene lookup returns CDR1 SQVTM and CDR2 ANQGSEA. The CDR3 sequence: CSVVSSGSGEQFF. The CDR3, as DNA: TGCAGCGTTGTGTCTAGCGGGAGCGGGGAGCAGTTCTTC.

The CDR3, as DNA: TGTGCCAGCAGTTTATTTATGTCAGTGAACACTGAAGCTTTCTTT. Translated, it gives CASSLFMSVNTEAFF. This rearrangement joins TRBV28 to TRBJ1-1; D call uncertain. CDR1 and CDR2 (germline): MDHEN, SYDVKM. This CDR3 contains 15 residues. Trimming shortened V by 1 base and J by 0 bases, and 9 bases separated the two germline ends.

The V and J genes are TRBV27 and TRBJ2-1; tentative D call: TRBD1 (6 bases). The germline V gene encodes CDR1 MNHEY and CDR2 SMNVEV (reference sequence). The CDR3 loop spans 15 amino acids. V lost 0 bases and J 6 bases, leaving 12 bases between the germline ends. Here the CDR3 reads CASSLSQGKVNEQFF. The CDR3 bases are TGTGCCAGCAGTTTATCCCAGGGGAAGGTCAATGAGCAGTTCTTC.

This clone was recorded only once. The chain carries TRBV27 and TRBJ2-7, with D uncertain. CDR1 is MNHEY and CDR2 is SMNVEV in the germline V gene (reference sequence). Trimming took 0 bases from V and 2 from J, leaving 17 bases between them. This CDR3 spans 17 amino acids. CDR3: CASSLSSFGPAPYEQYF. In DNA form, the CDR3 reads TGTGCCAGCAGTTTATCGAGTTTTGGGCCGGCCCCCTACGAGCAGTACTTC.

V gene TRBV15 combines with J gene TRBJ1-5; D is ambiguous. CDR3 size: 12 residues. V lost 7 bases to trimming and J lost 2 bases, with 6 bases between them. CDR1 and CDR2 (germline): LNHNV, YYDKDF (reference sequence). The DNA of the CDR3 is TGTGCCACCACCCAGGGCAATCAGCCCCAGCATTTT. It specifies CATTQGNQPQHF.

This chain links TRBV4-3 with TRBJ1-1; D gene uncertain. Trimming removed 1 base from V and 3 bases from J, with 3 bases in between. The CDR3 contains 12 residues. CDR1 and CDR2 (germline): LGHNA, YSLEER. CDR3 sequence: CASSQGYTEAFF. The CDR3 DNA sequence: TGCGCCAGCAGCCAAGGTTACACTGAAGCTTTCTTT.

The chain has TRBV7-9 and TRBJ1-2, with D hard to call. Trimming removed 4 bases at V and 11 bases at J, with 8 bases between. The germline V gene has CDR1 SEHNR and CDR2 FQNEAQ (reference sequence). The CDR3 is 10 residues long. As DNA, the CDR3 is TGTGCCAGCAGCTCCCTACATTACACCTTC. Protein sequence: CASSSLHYTF.

The CDR3 loop is CASSLPLAGDTSSYEQYF. Here the CDR3 DNA reads TGTGCCAGCAGCTTGCCACTAGCGGGGGATACAAGCTCCTACGAGCAGTACTTC. The chain carries TRBV11-2 and TRBJ2-7, with 11 positions matching TRBD2. Germline values: CDR1 SGHAT, CDR2 FQNNGV. The junction had 10 bases not matched to a gene; V was cut back by 3 bases and J by 0 bases. CDR3 size: 18 residues. The full variable domain, in which reference TRBV11-2 and TRBJ2-7 provide the parts outside the CDR3, is EAGVAQSPRYKIIEKRQSVAFWCNPISGHATLYWYQQILGQGPKLLIQFQNNGVVDDSQLPKDRFSAERLKGVDSTLKIQPAKLEDSAVYLCASSLPLAGDTSSYEQYFGPGTRLTVT.

The chain uses TRBV7-3 and TRBJ2-7, with TRBD2 identical over 13 bases. The CDR3 contains 17 residues. V lost 4 bases, J lost 4 bases, and 10 bases stayed unmatched. Germline V gives CDR1 SGHTA, CDR2 FQGTGA. CDR3 protein: CASSCGTSGKVWYEQYF. The CDR3 DNA is TGTGCCAGCAGCTGCGGGACTAGCGGGAAGGTGTGGTACGAGCAGTACTTC.

This sequence joins TRBV27 and TRBJ2-7, with D hard to call. The CDR3 consists of 13 residues. The V gene lost 5 bases and the J gene lost 4 bases, with 12 bases spanning the gap. Germline CDR1 MNHEY, CDR2 SMNVEV (reference sequence). The CDR3 region has the DNA TGTGCCAGCAGTCATAAGGTGCATTACGAGCAGTACTTC. It translates to CASSHKVHYEQYF.